This TCR beta chain was profiled in a study of shared clonotypes between healthy human individuals. Overall study findings and caveats: Non-shared clonotypes were found to have lower generation probabilities than the clonotypes that were shared by all four of the sorted-subset donors.

In regard to this clone: Its antigen is undetermined.

Trimming removed 2 bases at V and 5 bases at J, with 9 bases between. This CDR3 spans 13 amino acids. The germline V gene encodes CDR1 PRHDT and CDR2 FYEKMQ (reference sequence). Generated by immunoSEQ multiplex PCR, the TCRdb table keeps only in-frame clones and is missing some. The sample lists about 2.1 million clones, 90% to 95% occurring once. CD45RO-negative, CCR7-positively selected cells formed the naive CD8 fraction, excluding terminally differentiated effector memory CD45RA+ cells. Input material: naive CD8+ T cells from PBMCs. The clonotype comes from a man aged 18 to 35 in good health. Some clones in this sample may be carry-over from other donors' samples. The rearrangement uses TRBV13 and TRBJ2-5, with D unresolved. The CDR3: CASSLQPVETQYF. CDR3 sequence (DNA): TGTGCCAGCAGCTTACAACCAGTCGAGACCCAGTACTTC.